The rows below give T cell receptor beta chains drawn from one sample of a study of blood T cell repertoires in COVID-19. Assay used: immunoSEQ multiplex PCR; TCRdb lists only in-frame clones, some missing. The repertoire consists of approximately 280,000 clones, with 85% to 90% occurring once and the leading ten covering about 1.7%. Material: PBMCs or T cells enriched from blood (not recorded which). These receptors were collected from a woman aged 18 to 35 with acute COVID-19. Both conserved end residues are part of each CDR3. Each record gives: CDR3 length, J gene, V gene, clone size, D gene, CDR3 DNA, CDR3 protein. A D gene is named only where the DNA matches it firmly. A clone size is listed for some rows: how often the clone was seen (once, few, many), or a class if it is expanded.

>12|TRBJ1-2|TRBV12-3/TRBV12-4|.|.
TGTGCCAGCAGTAATCGTCCCTATGGCTACACCTTC
CASSNRPYGYTF
>16|TRBJ1-2|TRBV18|.|TRBD1
TGTGCCAGCTCACCATACCGGGACAGGGGAGGCTATGGCTACACCTTC
CASSPYRDRGGYGYTF
>13|TRBJ2-2|TRBV12-3/TRBV12-4|.|.
TGTGCCAGCAGTGGGACTCACCTCCGGGAGCTGTTTTTT
CASSGTHLRELFF
>14|TRBJ1-5|TRBV2|.|.
TGTGCCAGCAGAGGGAAGGGGCTCAATCAGCCCCAGCATTTT
CASRGKGLNQPQHF
>16|TRBJ2-5|TRBV2|.|.
TGTGCCAGCAGTGTATTGGTCGGACAGAATCAAGAGACCCAGTACTTC
CASSVLVGQNQETQYF
>16|TRBJ2-2|TRBV2|.|.
TGTGCCAGCAGTGAGGTAGAAAAAGCGAACACCGGGGAGCTGTTTTTT
CASSEVEKANTGELFF
>15|TRBJ2-7|TRBV15|.|TRBD2
TGTGCCACCAGCAGAAGCGGGAGTTTCAGCGACGAGCAGTACTTC
CATSRSGSFSDEQYF
>15|TRBJ2-7|TRBV4-1|.|.
TGCGCCAGCAGCTCACGACAGGACGCCCTGGAAGAGCAGTACTTC
CASSSRQDALEEQYF
>14|TRBJ1-1|TRBV4-1|.|.
TGCGCCAGCAGCCGTCCAGGACAGAGCACTGAAGCTTTCTTT
CASSRPGQSTEAFF
>15|TRBJ2-3|TRBV2|.|.
TGTGCCAGCAGCGAACTAGGATTCCCCACAGATACGCAGTATTTT
CASSELGFPTDTQYF
>14|TRBJ1-3|TRBV2|once|.
TGTGCCAGCAGCACTACGAACTCTGGAAACACCATATATTTT
CASSTTNSGNTIYF
>15|TRBJ2-2|TRBV5-6|.|TRBD1
TGTGCCAGCAGCACGACGAGACAGGGCCCCGGGGAGCTGTTTTTT
CASSTTRQGPGELFF
>15|TRBJ2-1|TRBV27|.|TRBD2
TGTGCCAGCAGTCCGCGGGAGTTACCCTACAATGAGCAGTTCTTC
CASSPRELPYNEQFF
>11|TRBJ2-7|TRBV2|.|TRBD1
TGTGCCAGCAGACAGGGGCCCGAGCAGTACTTC
CASRQGPEQYF
>15|TRBJ2-1|TRBV5-5|.|TRBD1
TGTGCCAGCAGCCAACAGGGGGAGTCCTACAATGAGCAGTTCTTC
CASSQQGESYNEQFF
>14|TRBJ1-2|TRBV7-8|.|.
TGTGCCAGCAGCTTAAGTCAGGGCGAATATGGCTACACCTTC
CASSLSQGEYGYTF
>15|TRBJ2-1|TRBV4-3|once|TRBD2
TGCGCCAGCAGCCGCGGACTAGCGGGATTTAATGAGCAGTTCTTC
CASSRGLAGFNEQFF
>16|TRBJ1-5|TRBV28|.|.
TGTGCCAGCAGTTTTTCCGGGGGATTGTTGAATCAGCCCCAGCATTTT
CASSFSGGLLNQPQHF
>14|TRBJ1-5|TRBV7-8|.|.
TGTGCCAGCAGCTCAGGGAGGGTAAATCAGCCCCAGCATTTT
CASSSGRVNQPQHF
>14|TRBJ1-4|TRBV6-5|.|TRBD1
TGTGCCAGCAGATTAACAGGGGGCCATGAAAAACTGTTTTTT
CASRLTGGHEKLFF
>13|TRBJ1-5|TRBV10-3|.|.
TGTGCCATCAGTGATGGGGGGGGGTGGCCCCAGCATTTT
CAISDGGGWPQHF
>14|TRBJ2-2|TRBV19|.|.
TGTGCCAGTAGTAAAAACAGGGAGATCGGGGAGCTGTTTTTT
CASSKNREIGELFF